The next 8 T cell receptor beta chains were all read from a single sample in a study of neurological immune-mediated disorders. TCRdb ran MiXCR on the 5' RACE reads and lists one entry per CDR3 protein. The sample lists 35,000 to 55,000 distinct CDR3 sequences; nearly 6.5% were seen once. The sample taken for sequencing was CD4+ T cells from blood. Receptors originate from a middle-aged woman in good health.

At least ten counts were recorded for this clonotype. The chain combines TRBV5-1 with TRBJ2-5, with a tentative D call TRBD2 (5 bases). V dropped 3 bases and J dropped 7 bases, with 16 bases sitting between them. CDR1 is SGHRS and CDR2 is YFSETQ in the germline V gene. The CDR3 is made up of 14 amino acids. The CDR3 DNA reads as TGCGCCAGCAGCTCGGGGTCCGGAGGAGGGACCCAGTACTTC. Its translation: CASSSGSGGGTQYF.

Many counts were recorded for this clonotype. The V and J genes are TRBV20-1 and TRBJ2-1, with 9 bases lining up with TRBD2. This CDR3 has 17 residues. Germline CDR1 and CDR2: DFQATT and SNEGSKA (reference sequence). V lost 6 bases to trimming and J lost 0 bases; unmatched junction nucleotides: 12. The CDR3 loop reads CSAEPRTSVLSYNEQFF. The CDR3 bases are TGCAGTGCCGAACCCCGGACTAGCGTACTCTCCTACAATGAGCAGTTCTTC.

In its sample, this clonotype was seen many times. The J gene is TRBJ2-1, the V gene TRBV24-1; a weak D match, TRBD2 (6 bases). The CDR3 sequence is 16 residues long. Trimming pared 10 bases from V and 7 bases from J, leaving 25 bases between. Germline lookup yields CDR1 KGHDR and CDR2 SFDVKD. The CDR3 reads CATMESRSGVRNEQFF. CDR3 bases: TGTGCCACGATGGAATCGAGGTCGGGAGTCAGGAATGAGCAGTTCTTC.

This clonotype was picked up many times. The genes are TRBV29-1 and TRBJ2-3; 8 nucleotides align to TRBD1. There are 15 residues in the CDR3. J lost 4 bases, V lost 3 bases, and 9 bases had no gene match. CDR1 is SQVTM, CDR2 ANQGSEA, per germline. In nucleotides, the CDR3 is TGCAGCGTTGACGGTTCCCAGGGGGCGGCAGATACGCAGTATTTT. It translates to CSVDGSQGAADTQYF.

This clonotype was counted ten times or more. The rearrangement links TRBV10-1 to TRBJ2-1, with 12 nucleotides matching TRBD2. From germline, CDR1 is WNHNN and CDR2 SYGVQD (reference sequence). Losses at the gene ends were 5 bases for V and 7 bases for J; bases not matched to a gene: 6. The CDR3 contains 15 residues. This CDR3 reads CASSQTSGSRNEQFF. CDR3 DNA sequence: TGCGCCAGCAGTCAGACTAGCGGGAGTCGTAATGAGCAGTTCTTC.

This clonotype has at least ten counts. The chain couples TRBV7-2 to TRBJ2-1, with 12 positions matching TRBD2. From germline, CDR1 is SGHTA and CDR2 FQGNSA. J was trimmed by 7 bases and V by 2 bases; bases with no gene match: 3. The CDR3 totals 15 residues. The CDR3 here is CASSLQLAGGNEQFF. The CDR3 DNA is TGTGCCAGCAGCTTACAACTAGCGGGAGGAAATGAGCAGTTCTTC. Variable domain in full (rest from reference TRBV7-2 and TRBJ2-1): GAGVSQSPSNKVTEKGKDVELRCDPISGHTALYWYRQSLGQGLEFLIYFQGNSAPDKSGLPSDRFSAERTGGSVSTLTIQRTQQEDSAVYLCASSLQLAGGNEQFFGPGTRLTVL.

This clonotype was counted ten times or more. V usage is TRBV7-2 and J usage is TRBJ1-5, with D uncertain. Germline lookup yields CDR1 SGHTA and CDR2 FQGNSA. The CDR3 is 12 amino acids. The V end lost 5 bases, the J end lost 0 bases, and 2 bases lay between the germline ends. The CDR3 reads CASSISNQPQHF. The CDR3, as DNA: TGTGCCAGCAGCATTAGCAATCAGCCCCAGCATTTT.

This clonotype has ten or more counts. The rearrangement uses TRBV7-9 and TRBJ2-3; possible D gene TRBD2, 6 bases. Germline V gene sequence: CDR1 SEHNR, CDR2 FQNEAQ (reference sequence). The V gene lost 1 base and the J gene lost 5 bases, with 16 bases spanning the gap. The CDR3 is 16 residues long. CDR3 nucleotides: TGTGCCAGCAGCTTAGGTCCTAGCGACCCTGGAGATACGCAGTATTTT. It is translated as CASSLGPSDPGDTQYF.